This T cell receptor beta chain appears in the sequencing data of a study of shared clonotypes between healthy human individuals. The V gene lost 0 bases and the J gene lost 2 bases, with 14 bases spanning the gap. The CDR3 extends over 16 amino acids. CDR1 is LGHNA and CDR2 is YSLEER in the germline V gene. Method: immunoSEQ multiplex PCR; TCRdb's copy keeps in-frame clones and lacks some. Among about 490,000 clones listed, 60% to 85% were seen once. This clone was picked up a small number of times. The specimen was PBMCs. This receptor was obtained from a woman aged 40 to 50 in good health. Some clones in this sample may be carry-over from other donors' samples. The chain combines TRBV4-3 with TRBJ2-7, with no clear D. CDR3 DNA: TGCGCCAGCAGCCAAGATAGGGCTAGGCCAGCCTACGAGCAGTACTTC. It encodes CASSQDRARPAYEQYF.